Each of the 18 T cell receptor beta chains below was sequenced from the same sample in a study of OX40 agonist ivuxolimab in advanced cancers. Produced via immunoSEQ multiplex PCR; TCRdb's table is partial and in-frame only. The profile covers 60,000 to 65,000 clones, with about 90% appearing a single time and approximately 5% taken by the ten largest. The sample here was CD4+ or CD8+ T cells sorted from blood, taken in a trial of the OX40 agonist ivuxolimab. The receptors come from an adult with an advanced solid tumor such as melanoma, head and neck, liver or kidney cancer.

The V call is TRBV28, the J call TRBJ1-2, with a possible D match to TRBD1 (5 bases). V gave up 7 bases and J gave up 5 bases, with 14 bases separating them. Germline-derived CDR1 and CDR2 are MDHEN and SYDVKM. The CDR3 runs 13 residues. For the CDR3, the DNA is TGTGCCAGCAACACCGGGGGGGTTTATGGCTACACCTTC. This sequence encodes CASNTGGVYGYTF.

In this sample, this clone turned up once. CDR3 bases: TGTGCCAGCGGCTACGAGCAGTACTTC. Amino acids: CASGYEQYF. This chain joins TRBV7-8 and TRBJ2-7; D uncertain. Trimming cost V 8 bases and J 3 bases, with 2 bases left between them. The length of the CDR3 is 9 residues. Looked up from germline, CDR1 is SGHVS and CDR2 is FQNEAQ.

The gene calls are TRBV28 and TRBJ2-5; no definite D call. In germline, CDR1 is MDHEN, CDR2 SYDVKM. The V and J ends lost 6 bases and 0 bases respectively, with 8 bases between them. The CDR3 has 13 amino acids. CDR3 sequence reads: CASSGQNQETQYF. CDR3 nucleotides: TGTGCCAGCAGCGGGCAGAACCAAGAGACCCAGTACTTC.

This clone was detected a few times. V is TRBV4-2 and J is TRBJ2-2; D possibly corresponds to TRBD2 (6 bases). The V end was cut by 5 bases, the J end by 0 bases, with 10 bases between. The germline gives CDR1 LGHNA, CDR2 YNFKEQ. The CDR3 is 15 residues long. The CDR3 here is CASSGASANTGELFF. CDR3 in DNA: TGTGCCAGCAGCGGGGCTAGCGCGAACACCGGGGAGCTGTTTTTT.

V gene TRBV2 combines with J gene TRBJ1-4; D is uncertain. This CDR3 region has 12 residues. The V end lost 7 bases, the J end lost 2 bases, and 5 bases lay between the germline ends. The germline gives CDR1 SNHLY, CDR2 FYNNEI. The CDR3, as DNA: TGTGCCAGCAAACAGACTAATGAAAAACTGTTTTTT. Translated: CASKQTNEKLFF.

J is TRBJ2-7 and V is TRBV6-1; D tentatively fits TRBD1 or TRBD2 (6 bases each). Trimming stripped 4 bases from V and 2 bases from J, with 12 bases between. From germline, CDR1 is MNHNS and CDR2 SASEGT. CDR3 length equals 14 residues. The CDR3 here is CASSVSGEAYEQYF. The CDR3 DNA reads TGTGCCAGCAGTGTTTCAGGGGAGGCCTACGAGCAGTACTTC.

This clone was observed once. The rearrangement uses TRBV5-1 and TRBJ2-1, with D maybe TRBD1 (6 bases). Germline V CDR1 and CDR2: SGHRS, YFSETQ. V lost 0 bases and J 0 bases, leaving 7 bases between the germline ends. The CDR3 sequence is 15 residues long. CDR3 region: CASSLEGGSYNEQFF. CDR3 coding DNA: TGCGCCAGCAGCTTGGAAGGGGGCTCCTACAATGAGCAGTTCTTC.

The CDR3 DNA is TGCAGCGTTTCTGACATGCCCTCCTACGAGCAGTACTTC. Encoded protein: CSVSDMPSYEQYF. The V gene is TRBV29-1, the J gene TRBJ2-7; the D is unclear. V was pared by 5 bases and J by 0 bases, with 11 bases between. CDR1 SQVTM and CDR2 ANQGSEA come from the germline V gene. The CDR3 consists of 13 residues.

The rearrangement joins TRBV7-9 to TRBJ1-2, with a possible D match to TRBD1 (6 bases). V gave up 5 bases and J gave up 2 bases, with 15 bases separating them. The germline gives CDR1 SEHNR, CDR2 FQNEAQ (reference sequence). This CDR3 spans 15 amino acids. CDR3 sequence (DNA): TGTGCCAGCAGCCCGGCGTCTACAGGGAACTATGGCTACACCTTC. This encodes CASSPASTGNYGYTF.

The chain carries TRBV28 and TRBJ1-1; maybe TRBD1 (5 bases). Trimming took 4 bases from V and 2 from J, leaving 11 bases between them. CDR3 length: 14 amino acids. Germline CDR1 reads MDHEN; CDR2 reads SYDVKM. The CDR3 spells CASSWKDTNTEAFF. DNA for the CDR3: TGTGCCAGCAGTTGGAAGGACACCAACACTGAAGCTTTCTTT.

This rearrangement joins TRBV28 to TRBJ2-7, with 11 bases aligning to TRBD2. The CDR3 is 18 amino acids. Trimming removed 2 bases from V and 5 bases from J; junction bases left unmatched: 14. Germline values: CDR1 MDHEN, CDR2 SYDVKM. CDR3 amino acids: CASSLERGLAGGTNEQYF. The DNA of the CDR3 is TGTGCCAGCAGTTTAGAAAGGGGGTTAGCGGGAGGGACTAACGAGCAGTACTTC.

The V gene is TRBV5-4, the J gene TRBJ1-2, with 11 bases matching TRBD1. This CDR3 is built from 13 residues. Looked up from germline, CDR1 is SGHNT and CDR2 is YYREEE (reference sequence). J lost 7 bases, V lost 4 bases, and 3 bases had no gene match. CDR3 sequence reads: CASSRTGGLGYTF. Here the CDR3 DNA reads TGTGCCAGCAGCCGGACAGGGGGCCTTGGCTACACCTTC. The entire variable domain, with the rest obtained from reference TRBV5-4 and TRBJ1-2, is as follows: ETGVTQSPTHLIKTRGQQVTLRCSSQSGHNTVSWYQQALGQGPQFIFQYYREEENGRGNFPPRFSGLQFPNYSSELNVNALELDDSALYLCASSRTGGLGYTFGSGTRLTVV.

This chain joins TRBV7-2 and TRBJ2-7; 11 bases are shared with TRBD2. The germline gives CDR1 SGHTA, CDR2 FQGNSA. CDR3 size: 15 residues. The trim removed 5 bases at V and 4 bases at J, leaving 7 bases unmatched. CDR3 residues: CASSRGLAALYEQYF. The DNA for the CDR3 is TGTGCCAGCAGCCGGGGACTAGCGGCCCTATACGAGCAGTACTTC.

The chain carries TRBV19 and TRBJ2-7, with TRBD1 identical over 8 bases. The CDR3 runs 16 residues. The V gene end was trimmed by 6 bases and the J gene end by 4 bases; junction bases not matched to a gene: 14. Germline CDR1 and CDR2: LNHDA and SQIVND (reference sequence). The CDR3 nucleotides read TGTGCCAGTAGCCTCCACAGGGGGAGTAACTTTTACGAGCAGTACTTC. Its protein product is CASSLHRGSNFYEQYF.

The chain recombines TRBV5-1 with TRBJ1-2; D uncertain. The ends were cut back, 0 bases at V and 11 bases at J, with 17 bases in the middle. The CDR3 has 14 amino acids. The V gene's germline CDR1 is SGHRS and CDR2 YFSETQ. The CDR3 protein is CASSLAGPDFRYTF. The CDR3 DNA sequence: TGCGCCAGCAGCTTGGCCGGTCCCGATTTTAGATACACCTTC.

J is TRBJ2-7 and V is TRBV6-7; possible D gene TRBD2, 5 bases. TRBV6-7 is flagged as an ORF with uncertain function. Trimming removed 8 bases at V and 2 bases at J, with 13 bases between. This CDR3 has 13 residues. The CDR3 nucleotides are TGTGCCAGCCGTTCGGGGATAACCTACGAGCAGTACTTC. It codes for CASRSGITYEQYF.

The rearrangement joins TRBV10-1 to TRBJ2-7; D gene ambiguous. The CDR3 loop spans 13 amino acids. Germline assignment: CDR1 WNHNN and CDR2 SYGVQD (reference sequence). V was trimmed by 6 bases and J by 2 bases, leaving 11 bases between them. The DNA of the CDR3 is TGCGCCAGCAGCGTAATACGGCCCTACGAGCAGTACTTC. Translating it yields CASSVIRPYEQYF.

CDR3 coding DNA: TGTGCCAGAAGCCGGGGAGCGGGACTAACCTCCTACGAGCAGTACTTC. This codes for CARSRGAGLTSYEQYF. V and J are TRBV5-3 and TRBJ2-7; TRBD2 aligns across 7 bases. TRBV5-3 counts as an open reading frame of uncertain function. J gave up 0 bases and V 4 bases, and 10 bases lay outside the gene matches. The CDR3 contains 16 residues.